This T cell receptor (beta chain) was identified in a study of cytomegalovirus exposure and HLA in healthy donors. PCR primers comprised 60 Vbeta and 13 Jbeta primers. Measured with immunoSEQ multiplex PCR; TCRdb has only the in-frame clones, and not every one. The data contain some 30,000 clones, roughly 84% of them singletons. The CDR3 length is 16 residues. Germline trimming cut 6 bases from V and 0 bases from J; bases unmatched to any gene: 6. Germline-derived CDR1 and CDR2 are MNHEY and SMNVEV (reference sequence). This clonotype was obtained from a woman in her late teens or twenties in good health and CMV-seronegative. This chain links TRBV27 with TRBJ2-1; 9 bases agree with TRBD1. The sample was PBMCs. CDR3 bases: TGTGCCAGCAGGACACCGGGACAGGGCTCCTACAATGAGCAGTTCTTC. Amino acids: CASRTPGQGSYNEQFF.